The T cell receptor beta chain described here comes from a study of blood T cell repertoires in COVID-19. Overall study context: Samples taken during acute and convalescent COVID-19 were collected in the United States, Italy and Spain. From T cells, B-cell-depleted T cells, or PBMCs came the material, which was cDNA or gDNA.

The Seattle patients, enrolled during active infection, were followed longitudinally. Germline CDR1 is ENHRY and CDR2 is SYGVKD. This CDR3 contains 15 residues. V lost 3 bases to trimming and J lost 4 bases, with 13 bases between them. Per the original methods: By means of reference gene primer amplification, nucleated cell counts were estimated. The protocol was immunoSEQ multiplex PCR, while the TCRdb copy is restricted to in-frame clones and leaves out a portion. For V, J and clone size, that table is used; D and trimming come from the DNA. Seen here are roughly 440,000 clones, about 91% observed once, and the top ten hold 10% to 15%. This clone has a handful of counts.

The sequencing input was peripheral blood. The J gene is TRBJ1-3, the V gene TRBV10-3; D might be TRBD1 (6 bases). The TCR sequence derives from a woman in her 50s with COVID-19, enrolled during active disease. CDR3 bases: TGTGCCATCAGTGACTCGAGGGGGGGAGGAAACACCATATATTTT. Translating it yields CAISDSRGGGNTIYF.